What follows are 18 T cell receptor beta chains derived from one specimen sequenced in a study of blood T cells in healthy people across ages. Together with a sample-barcoded 5' primer, a J-beta primer mix was included in a second PCR lasting about 6 to 11 cycles. TCRdb passed the 5' RACE reads through MiXCR, listing each CDR3 protein once. The sample shows some 1.5 million distinct CDR3 sequences, about 45% of them seen only once. Sequenced material: blood. The receptors shown here come from a woman aged 18-30 years in good health.

This clonotype has a handful of counts. The chain couples TRBV12-3 or TRBV12-4 to TRBJ2-5; TRBD1 aligns across 12 bases. The CDR3 extends over 15 amino acids. J gave up 4 bases and V 6 bases, and 6 bases lay outside the gene matches. The CDR3 sequence is CASSSGTGGRETQYF. In nucleotides, the CDR3 is TGTGCCAGCAGCTCAGGGACAGGGGGCAGAGAGACCCAGTACTTC.

A word on this clonotype: An end of the junction does not agree with germline; a read error may underlie this. The CDR3 DNA sequence: TGTGCCATCAGGGAGTATCAGGGGAACACTGAAGCTTTCTTT. Translating it yields CAIREYQGNTEAFF. The V gene is TRBV10-3, the J gene TRBJ1-1; D is possibly TRBD1 (5 bases). The CDR3 is 14 residues long. CDR1 and CDR2 from the germline V gene are ENHRY and SYGVKD.

In this sample, this clonotype turned up a few times. The chain recombines TRBV20-1 with TRBJ1-2; D is unresolved. Trimming pared 2 bases from V and 8 bases from J, leaving 9 bases between. Germline CDR1 DFQATT, CDR2 SNEGSKA (reference sequence). The CDR3 is 11 amino acids. The CDR3 DNA reads TGCAGTGCTAGAAGCACGGACGGCTACACCTTC. Residues: CSARSTDGYTF.

The rearrangement uses TRBV7-2 and TRBJ2-3; perhaps TRBD1 as D (5 bases). The CDR3 is made up of 12 amino acids. V lost 2 bases and J lost 7, with 7 bases in between. CDR1 is SGHTA, CDR2 FQGNSA, per germline. The DNA of the CDR3 is TGTGCCAGCAGCTTACCAGGGAATACGCAGTATTTT. Translated, it gives CASSLPGNTQYF.

The chain uses TRBV6-6 and TRBJ2-4; D perhaps matches TRBD2 (5 bases). Deletions cut 5 bases from V and 13 bases from J, with 18 bases between. This CDR3 is built from 13 residues. Germline V gene sequence: CDR1 MNHNY, CDR2 SVGAGI (reference sequence). The CDR3 here is CASSQILALEQYF. Here the CDR3 DNA reads TGTGCCAGCAGTCAGATCCTAGCTTTGGAGCAGTACTTC.

This sequence joins TRBV4-3 and TRBJ2-4, with D unclear. Trimming stripped 0 bases from V and 4 bases from J, with 10 bases between. The CDR3 extends over 15 amino acids. Per the germline V gene, CDR1 is LGHNA and CDR2 is YSLEER. CDR3 region: CASSQDWAGKNIQYF. The DNA of the CDR3 is TGCGCCAGCAGCCAAGATTGGGCCGGGAAAAACATTCAGTACTTC.

This chain joins TRBV7-9 and TRBJ2-5; TRBD1 aligns across 8 bases. Germline V gene data show CDR1 as SEHNR and CDR2 as FQNEAQ (reference sequence). CDR3 length equals 15 residues. The J segment lost 5 bases and the V segment lost 7 bases, leaving 12 bases of the junction unmatched. This CDR3 reads CASTPAAGGGETQYF. As DNA, the CDR3 is TGTGCCAGCACCCCAGCGGCAGGGGGCGGGGAGACCCAGTACTTC. Filled out from reference TRBV7-9 and TRBJ2-5, the complete variable domain reads DTGVSQNPRHKITKRGQNVTFRCDPISEHNRLYWYRQTLGQGPEFLTYFQNEAQLEKSRLLSDRFSAERPKGSFSTLEIQRTEQGDSAMYLCASTPAAGGGETQYFGPGTRLLVL.

Points on this clonotype: A much larger clone differs from this one at a single base, so this may be a read error. The chain joins TRBV29-1 to TRBJ2-3; D is undetermined. Germline CDR1 is SQVTM and CDR2 is ANQGSEA. This CDR3 comprises 14 residues. Written as DNA, the CDR3 is TGCGGCGCGTGGACGGAGTCCGGCCTAGATACGCAGTATTTT. It translates to CGAWTESGLDTQYF.

This clonotype showed up just a few times. This rearrangement joins TRBV6-2 or TRBV6-3 to TRBJ2-7; D may match TRBD1 or TRBD2 (6 bases each). Germline V gene data show CDR1 as MNHEY and CDR2 as SVGEGT. V was cut by 5 bases and J by 5 bases, with 22 bases left in between. The CDR3 loop spans 16 amino acids. The CDR3 is CASSPPGSRGGHEQYF. The CDR3 bases are TGTGCCAGCAGTCCGCCCGGTAGCAGGGGAGGCCACGAGCAGTACTTC.

The J gene is TRBJ2-7, the V gene TRBV19; possible D gene TRBD2, 5 bases. Per the germline V gene, CDR1 is LNHDA and CDR2 is SQIVND (reference sequence). The V gene lost 1 base and the J gene lost 7 bases, with 11 bases spanning the gap. The CDR3 is made up of 13 amino acids. Here the CDR3 DNA reads TGTGCCAGTAGTATAGTAGGAGGCAATGAGCAGTACTTC. This gives the protein CASSIVGGNEQYF.

The V and J genes are TRBV6-2 or TRBV6-3 and TRBJ2-1; 7 positions match TRBD1. The CDR3 totals 14 residues. Germline V CDR1 and CDR2: MNHEY, SVGEGT. V shed 7 bases, J shed 9 bases, and the junction held 12 bases outside the gene matches. As DNA, the CDR3 is TGTGCCAGCACCCCAGGGGGAGACGCCACTGAGCAGTTCTTC. This translates into CASTPGGDATEQFF.

This clonotype occurred once. The chain uses TRBV27 and TRBJ2-5; tentatively, D is TRBD1 (5 bases). V lost 5 bases and J lost 11, with 18 bases in between. CDR1 and CDR2 (germline): MNHEY, SMNVEV (reference sequence). The CDR3 spans 13 residues. The CDR3 reads CASSRLYGAEQYF. The CDR3 DNA is TGTGCCAGCAGTAGACTGTATGGGGCTGAGCAGTACTTC.

The rearrangement links TRBV28 to TRBJ1-1; 8 bases are shared with TRBD1. V gave up 6 bases and J gave up 4 bases; unmatched junction bases: 7. Per germline, CDR1 MDHEN and CDR2 SYDVKM. The CDR3 runs to 14 residues. In DNA form, the CDR3 reads TGTGCCAGCAGCACTACAGGGGGTAGCACTGAAGCTTTCTTT. This encodes CASSTTGGSTEAFF.

This clonotype was counted a few times. CDR3 bases: TGTGCCAGCAGTTACTGGGGGCCAAGCTCCTCGGGCACAGATACGCAGTATTTT. Its translation: CASSYWGPSSSGTDTQYF. The rearrangement links TRBV6-2 or TRBV6-3 to TRBJ2-3, with D perhaps TRBD1 (6 bases). This CDR3 contains 18 residues. V lost 1 base and J 1 base, leaving 18 bases between the germline ends. Germline V gene data show CDR1 as MNHEY and CDR2 as SVGEGT.

This chain joins TRBV25-1 and TRBJ2-2; no definite D call. Trimming took off 4 bases at V and 3 bases at J, with 3 bases between the two ends. The CDR3 is 12 residues long. Germline V gives CDR1 MGHDK, CDR2 SYGVNS. DNA of the CDR3: TGTGCCAGCAGTGGTTACACCGGGGAGCTGTTTTTT. Translated: CASSGYTGELFF.

This sequence joins TRBV20-1 and TRBJ1-6; the match to TRBD1 covers 7 bases. The CDR3 consists of 16 residues. With 2 bases clipped from V and 5 bases from J, the junction kept 9 bases outside the gene matches. From germline, CDR1 is DFQATT and CDR2 SNEGSKA (reference sequence). CDR3 coding DNA: TGCAGTGCTAGACTACAGGACAGGTCTGATAATTCACCCCTCCACTTT. This codes for CSARLQDRSDNSPLHF.

A single count supports this clonotype. The chain is built from TRBV10-3 and TRBJ2-5; TRBD2 matches at 9 bases. The assigned J gene may be wrong: the sequence end matches TRBJ2-7 better. Germline CDR1 ENHRY, CDR2 SYGVKD. The CDR3 totals 12 residues. The CDR3 spells CATETSGYEQYF. CDR3 nucleotides: TGTGCCACCGAAACTAGCGGGTACGAGCAGTACTTC.

V and J are TRBV18 and TRBJ1-4; possibly TRBD1 for D (5 bases). Looked up from germline, CDR1 is KGHSH and CDR2 is LQKENI. V shed 5 bases and J shed 8 bases, with 12 bases lying between them. The CDR3 runs to 13 residues. CDR3 nucleotide sequence: TGTGCCAGCTCAAGGGACCTTTCGGAAAAACTGTTTTTT. Translation gives CASSRDLSEKLFF. The variable domain in full, completed from reference TRBV18 and TRBJ1-4, reads NAGVMQNPRHLVRRRGQEARLRCSPMKGHSHVYWYRQLPEEGLKFMVYLQKENIIDESGMPKERFSAEFPKEGPSILRIQQVVRGDSAAYFCASSRDLSEKLFFGSGTQLSVL.